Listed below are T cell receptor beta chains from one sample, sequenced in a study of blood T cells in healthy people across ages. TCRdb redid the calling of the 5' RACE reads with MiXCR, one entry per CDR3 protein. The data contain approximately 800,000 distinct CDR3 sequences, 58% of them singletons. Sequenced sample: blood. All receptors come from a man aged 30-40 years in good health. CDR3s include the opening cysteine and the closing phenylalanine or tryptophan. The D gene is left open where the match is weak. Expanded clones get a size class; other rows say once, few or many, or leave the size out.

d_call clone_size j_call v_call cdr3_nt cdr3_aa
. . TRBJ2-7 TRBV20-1 TGCAGTGCTAGGCCTGGGATGGTCACGTCCTACGAGCAGTACTTC CSARPGMVTSYEQYF
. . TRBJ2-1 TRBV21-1 TGTGCCAGCAGCAAAGGGAGGGGCAGGGTAGGGGAGTTCACCTACAATGAGCAGTTCTTC CASSKGRGRVGEFTYNEQFF
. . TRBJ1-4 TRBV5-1 TGCGCCAGCAGCCCCCGGGGATTAACTAATGAAAAACTGTTTTTT CASSPRGLTNEKLFF
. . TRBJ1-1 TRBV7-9 TGTGCCAGCAGGGCTCGCGGAGGATCGGTCCGTACTGAAGCTTTCTTT CASRARGGSVRTEAFF
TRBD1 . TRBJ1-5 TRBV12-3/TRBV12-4 TGTGCCAGCAGTCCGGGACAGGGATGGAATCAGCCCCAGCATTTT CASSPGQGWNQPQHF
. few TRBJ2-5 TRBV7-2 TGTGCCAGCAGCTTAAGGGCCAGTCTGGAGACCCAGTACTTC CASSLRASLETQYF
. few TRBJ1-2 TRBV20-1 TGCAGTGCTAGAGATGGGGCAGCCCTCTATGGCTACACCTTC CSARDGAALYGYTF
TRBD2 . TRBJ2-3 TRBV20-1 TGCAGTGCTAGAGATAGCCAGCGGGAGTTTCTCGATACGCAGTATTTT CSARDSQREFLDTQYF
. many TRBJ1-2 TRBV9 TGTGCCAGCAGCGGGTGGGGCGACACCTCCTATGGCTACACCTTC CASSGWGDTSYGYTF
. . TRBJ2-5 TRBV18 TGTGCCAGCTCACCACCGATAGGAGAGACCCAGTACTTC CASSPPIGETQYF
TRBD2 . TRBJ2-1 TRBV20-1 TGCAGTGCTGTCGGGACTAGCGGTGCCTACAATGAGCAGTTCTTC CSAVGTSGAYNEQFF
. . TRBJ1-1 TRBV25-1 TGTGCCAGCAGTGAAAATTCCGGAGAGGGGACAAATGAAGCTTTCTTT CASSENSGEGTNEAFF
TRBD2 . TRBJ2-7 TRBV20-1 TGCAGTGCCAAGCCGCGGGGGAACGGCTACGAGCAGTACTTC CSAKPRGNGYEQYF
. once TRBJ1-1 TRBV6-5 TGTGCCAGCAGTTACTCCGGCGAGAACACTGAAGCTTTCTTT CASSYSGENTEAFF
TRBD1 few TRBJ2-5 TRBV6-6 TGTGCCAGCAGTTCCGGACAGGGTCTAGGGGGTCGCGAGACCCAGTACTTC CASSSGQGLGGRETQYF
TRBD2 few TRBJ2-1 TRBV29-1 TGCAGCGTTGAAGATATCGGTGGGGGAGGGGAGAATGAGCAGTTCTTC CSVEDIGGGGENEQFF
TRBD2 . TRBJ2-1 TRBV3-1 TGTGCCAGCAGCCAGGGAGCGGGGGATTTTAACAATGAGCAGTTCTTC CASSQGAGDFNNEQFF
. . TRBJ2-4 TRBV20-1 TGCAGTGCTGGTGCAACTAGGTCGCCCAAAAACATTCAGTACTTC CSAGATRSPKNIQYF
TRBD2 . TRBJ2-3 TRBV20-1 TGCAGTGCTCCCAGACTAGCGGGAGAGGGGAGTACGCAGTATTTT CSAPRLAGEGSTQYF
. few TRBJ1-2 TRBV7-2 TGTGCCAGCAGCTCTGGAACCTTCTCTGGCGGCTACACCTTC CASSSGTFSGGYTF
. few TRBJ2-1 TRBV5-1 TGCGCCAGCAGCTGGAAAGGGCACCCACAAGACAATGAGCAGTTCTTC CASSWKGHPQDNEQFF
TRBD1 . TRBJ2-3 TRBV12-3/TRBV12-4 TGTGCCAGCAGTTTAAGGGGACAGGGAACAGATACGCAGTATTTT CASSLRGQGTDTQYF
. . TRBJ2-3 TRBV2 TGTGCCAGCAGACAGCGAGGGTACACAGATACGCAGTATTTT CASRQRGYTDTQYF
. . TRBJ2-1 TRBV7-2 TGTGCCAGCAGCTTAGGAGTACGCTCCTACAATGAGCAGTTCTTC CASSLGVRSYNEQFF
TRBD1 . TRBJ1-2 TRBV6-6 TGTGCCAGCAGTTTTAACAGGGGCGCCTACACCTTC CASSFNRGAYTF
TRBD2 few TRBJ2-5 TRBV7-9 TGTGCCAGCAGCTCCCGGGAGGGCCGTTGGGAGACCCAGTACTTC CASSSREGRWETQYF
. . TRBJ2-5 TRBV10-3 TGTGCCATCAACAGGGAGTCCCAAGAGACCCAGTACTTC CAINRESQETQYF
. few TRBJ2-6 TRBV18 TGTGCCAGCGCACCACTGGGGGCCAACGTCCTGACTTTC CASAPLGANVLTF
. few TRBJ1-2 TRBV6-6 TGTGCCAGCAGGGAGATATATGGCTACACCTTC CASREIYGYTF
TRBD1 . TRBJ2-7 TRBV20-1 TGCAGTGCTAGAACTCGGGGGGGGACAGGGGGTTACTACGAGCAGTACTTC CSARTRGGTGGYYEQYF
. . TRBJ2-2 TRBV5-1 TGCGCCAGCAGCTTGAGTTCCCAGGGGAGGACCGGGGAGCTGTTTTTT CASSLSSQGRTGELFF